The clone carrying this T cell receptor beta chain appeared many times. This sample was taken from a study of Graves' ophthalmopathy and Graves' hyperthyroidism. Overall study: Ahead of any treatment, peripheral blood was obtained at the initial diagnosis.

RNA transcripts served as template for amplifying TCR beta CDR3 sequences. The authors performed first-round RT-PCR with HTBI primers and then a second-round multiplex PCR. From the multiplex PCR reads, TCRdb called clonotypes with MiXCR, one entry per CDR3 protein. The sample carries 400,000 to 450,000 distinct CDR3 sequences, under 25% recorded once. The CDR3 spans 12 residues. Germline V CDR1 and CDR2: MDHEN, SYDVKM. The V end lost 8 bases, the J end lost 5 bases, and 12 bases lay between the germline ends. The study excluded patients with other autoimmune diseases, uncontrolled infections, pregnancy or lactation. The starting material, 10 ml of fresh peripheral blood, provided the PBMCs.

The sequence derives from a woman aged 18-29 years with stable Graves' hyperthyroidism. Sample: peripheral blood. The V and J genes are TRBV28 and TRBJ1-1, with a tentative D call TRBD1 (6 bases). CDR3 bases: TGTGCCAGCCGAATAGGGGGGACTGAAGCTTTCTTT. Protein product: CASRIGGTEAFF.